This is a list of T cell receptor beta chains from one sample in a study of T-cell reconstitution after alpha-beta-depleted transplantation in children. TCRdb reprocessed the PCR reads with MiXCR, giving one entry per CDR3 protein. The sample includes 90,000 to 100,000 distinct CDR3 sequences, 20% to 30% seen only once; the top ten take 20% to 25%. The sample consisted of PBMCs, taken before TCRalphabeta/CD19-depleted stem cell transplant. The source of these receptors is a boy between 2 and 10 years old with acute lymphoblastic leukemia, due to receive a stem cell transplant. CDR3s include the opening cysteine and the closing phenylalanine or tryptophan. D genes are given only for firm matches. A clone size is listed for some rows: how often the clone was seen (once, few, many), or a class if it is expanded.

j_call v_call d_call clone_size cdr3_nt cdr3_aa
TRBJ2-3 TRBV15 TRBD1 few TGTGCCACCAGCAGAGAGACAGGGGGCGCAGATACGCAGTATTTT CATSRETGGADTQYF
TRBJ2-2 TRBV5-6 . few TGTGCCAGCAGCTTGGTTGTGAGGCGGACCGGGGAGCTGTTTTTT CASSLVVRRTGELFF
TRBJ2-7 TRBV11-2 . . TGTGCCAGCAGCTCGATTCGCTACGAGCAGTACTTC CASSSIRYEQYF
TRBJ1-1 TRBV5-1 . many TGCGCCAGCAGCGAGGGGCTTAACACTGAAGCTTTCTTT CASSEGLNTEAFF
TRBJ2-2 TRBV20-1 . . TGCAGTGCTAGATTGACGACCGGGGAGCTGTTTTTT CSARLTTGELFF
TRBJ2-2 TRBV5-5 TRBD1 . TGTGCCAGCAGCCGCGACAGGGGGGAAGCGAACACCGGGGAGCTGTTTTTT CASSRDRGEANTGELFF
TRBJ2-3 TRBV21-1 . . TGTGACTCTCACAGGGTAGCTAGCACAGATACGCAGTATTTT CDSHRVASTDTQYF
TRBJ2-1 TRBV6-1 TRBD2 . TGTGCCAGCAGACAGGGACTAGTTGACAATGAGCAGTTCTTC CASRQGLVDNEQFF
TRBJ1-2 TRBV27 . many TGTGCCAGCAGTTTGGAAGGGGGAGACTATGGCTACACCTTC CASSLEGGDYGYTF
TRBJ2-1 TRBV20-1 . . TGCAGTGCGCACCTCCCAGCGGTCTCCTACAATGAGCAGTTCTTC CSAHLPAVSYNEQFF
TRBJ1-1 TRBV5-5 . . TGTGCCAGCAGCTTGAATGGGGTTAACACTGAAGCGTTCTTT CASSLNGVNTEAFF
TRBJ2-1 TRBV12-3/TRBV12-4 TRBD1 . TGTGCCAGCAGTCTCCGGGGGACAGGGCGGAATGAGCAGTTCTTC CASSLRGTGRNEQFF
TRBJ2-1 TRBV11-2 . . TGTGCCAGCAGTCCCAAGTCAGGGCCGGGGGAGCAGTTCTTC CASSPKSGPGEQFF
TRBJ1-6 TRBV20-1 TRBD1 many TGCAGTGCTCCCTACAGGGGGCATGTGAATTCACCCCTCCACTTT CSAPYRGHVNSPLHF
TRBJ2-7 TRBV27 TRBD2 few TGTGCCAGCAGGGTCGGGGGGGGTTACTCCTACGAGCAGTACTTC CASRVGGGYSYEQYF
TRBJ2-4 TRBV5-1 . . TGCGCCAGCAGCTTGGACGGTGGCGGACCTCAGTACTTC CASSLDGGGPQYF
TRBJ1-1 TRBV28 . few TGTGCCAGCAGTCTAAAACAGGGGAACACTGAAGCTTTCTTT CASSLKQGNTEAFF
TRBJ2-7 TRBV4-2 TRBD2 . TGTGCCAGCAGCCTCCAAGGACTAGCGGAGGGGGAAGAGCAGTACTTC CASSLQGLAEGEEQYF
TRBJ2-1 TRBV5-1 . few TGCGCCAGCAGCTTGGATAGGTCCGAGCAGTTCTTC CASSLDRSEQFF
TRBJ2-1 TRBV6-1 . . TGTGCCAGCAGTCTTGCAGGGGGGGACAATGAGCAGTTCTTC CASSLAGGDNEQFF
TRBJ2-7 TRBV25-1 TRBD2 . TGTGCCAGCACGACTAGCGGGTCCTACGAGCAGTACTTC CASTTSGSYEQYF
TRBJ1-1 TRBV6-1 . . TGTGCCAGCAGGTCCCCTCACGCCACCCAGGGAGCTTTCTTT CASRSPHATQGAFF
TRBJ2-2 TRBV4-3 . medium-sized TGCGCCAGCAGCCAGGGGAGGGGGATGAACACCGGGGAGCTGTTTTTT CASSQGRGMNTGELFF
TRBJ1-2 TRBV20-1 . . TGCAGTGCTAGAGATAGGGGATTAATTGGCTACACCTTC CSARDRGLIGYTF
TRBJ2-1 TRBV27 . . TGTGCCAGCAGTTTAATACGGGACAATGAGCAGTTCTTC CASSLIRDNEQFF
TRBJ1-5 TRBV24-1 TRBD1 few TGTGCCACCAGGGGACAGGGTCTTTCTAGGAGTAGGTGGTTTTGCAATCAGCCCCAGCATTTT CATRGQGLSRSRWFCNQPQHF
TRBJ2-5 TRBV7-2 . . TGTGCCAGCAGCTACCCATACAAGCGTGAGACCCAGTACTTC CASSYPYKRETQYF
TRBJ2-5 TRBV29-1 TRBD2 many TGCAGCGTTTCGGGACTAGCGGGCCTGGGAGTGGAGACCCAGTACTTC CSVSGLAGLGVETQYF